This T cell receptor (beta chain) was documented in a study of human T cells and chemical hapten exposure. Study background: Per-sample TCR yield variability stemmed mainly from small pooled library volume differences.

Study-level results: Expanded TCR sets contained significantly more large CDR3 similarity clusters than controls.

Regarding time point: pre-sensitization, week 0. Treatment given: therapeutic diphenylcyclopropenone sensitization with weekly scalp DPC. Unfractionated whole blood yielded the extracted total RNA. The library put unique molecular identifiers onto individual cDNA molecules. TCRdb itself ran the RACE reads through MiXCR, one entry per CDR3 protein. The repertoire has roughly 250,000 distinct CDR3 sequences, more than 6.5% of them found once; the top ten carry 2.3%. V was trimmed by 7 bases and J by 4 bases, leaving 13 bases between them. The CDR3 spans 13 residues. Germline assignment: CDR1 MDHEN and CDR2 SYDVKM. This clonotype was picked up a small number of times. Antigen unknown.

This sample comprised whole blood, obtained in connection with sensitization to the hapten diphenylcyclopropenone (DPC). The receptor was derived from a woman in her 40s with alopecia areata. Some clones in this sample may be carry-over from other donors' samples. V usage is TRBV28 and J usage is TRBJ1-2; D is unclear. The CDR3 DNA reads as TGTGCCAGCATGGGTACCAGGCCCTATGGCTACACCTTC. This translates into CASMGTRPYGYTF.